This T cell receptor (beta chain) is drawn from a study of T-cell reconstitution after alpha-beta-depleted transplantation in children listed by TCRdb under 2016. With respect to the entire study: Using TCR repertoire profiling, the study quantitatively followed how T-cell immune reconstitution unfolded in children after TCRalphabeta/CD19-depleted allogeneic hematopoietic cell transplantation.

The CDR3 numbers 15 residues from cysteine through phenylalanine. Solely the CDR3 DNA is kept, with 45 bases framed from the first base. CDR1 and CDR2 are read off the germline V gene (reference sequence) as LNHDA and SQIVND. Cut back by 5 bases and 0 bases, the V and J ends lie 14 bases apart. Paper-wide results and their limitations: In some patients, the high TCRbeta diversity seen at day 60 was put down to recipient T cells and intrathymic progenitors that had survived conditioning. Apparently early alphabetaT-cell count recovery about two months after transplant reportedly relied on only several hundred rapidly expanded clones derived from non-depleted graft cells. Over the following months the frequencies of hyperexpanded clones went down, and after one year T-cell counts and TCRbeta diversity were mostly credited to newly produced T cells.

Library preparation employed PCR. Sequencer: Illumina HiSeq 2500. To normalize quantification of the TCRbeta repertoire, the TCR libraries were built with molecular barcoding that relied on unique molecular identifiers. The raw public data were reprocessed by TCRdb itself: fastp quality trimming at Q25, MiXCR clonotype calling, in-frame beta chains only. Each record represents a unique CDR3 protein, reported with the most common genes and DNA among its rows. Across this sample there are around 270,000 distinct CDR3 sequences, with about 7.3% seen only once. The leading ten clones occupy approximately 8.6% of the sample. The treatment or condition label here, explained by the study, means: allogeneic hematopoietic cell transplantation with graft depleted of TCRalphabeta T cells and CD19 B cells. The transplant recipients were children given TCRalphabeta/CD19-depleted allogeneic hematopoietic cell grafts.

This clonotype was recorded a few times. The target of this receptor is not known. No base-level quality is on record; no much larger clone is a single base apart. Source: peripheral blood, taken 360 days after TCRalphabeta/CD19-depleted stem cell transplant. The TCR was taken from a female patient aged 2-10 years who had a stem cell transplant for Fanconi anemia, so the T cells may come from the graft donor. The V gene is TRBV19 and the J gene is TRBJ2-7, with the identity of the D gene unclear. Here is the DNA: TGTGCCAGTAGTGAGACGGGTCTCGGCTCCTACGAGCAGTACTTC. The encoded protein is CASSETGLGSYEQYF.